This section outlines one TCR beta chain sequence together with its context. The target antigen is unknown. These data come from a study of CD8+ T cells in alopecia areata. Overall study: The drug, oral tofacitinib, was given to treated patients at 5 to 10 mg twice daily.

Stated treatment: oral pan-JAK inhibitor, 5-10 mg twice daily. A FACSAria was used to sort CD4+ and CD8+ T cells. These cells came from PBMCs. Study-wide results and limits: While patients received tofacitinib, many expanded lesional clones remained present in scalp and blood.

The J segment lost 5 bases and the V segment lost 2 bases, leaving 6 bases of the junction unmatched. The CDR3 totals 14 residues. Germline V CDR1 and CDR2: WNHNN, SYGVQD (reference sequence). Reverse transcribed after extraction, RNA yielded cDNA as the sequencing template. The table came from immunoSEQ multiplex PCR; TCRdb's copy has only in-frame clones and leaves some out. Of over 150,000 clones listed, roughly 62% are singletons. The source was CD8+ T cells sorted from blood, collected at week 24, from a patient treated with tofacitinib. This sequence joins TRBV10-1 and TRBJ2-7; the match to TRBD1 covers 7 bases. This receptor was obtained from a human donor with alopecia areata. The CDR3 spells CASSEKGAANEQYF. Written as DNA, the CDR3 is TGCGCCAGCAGTGAGAAGGGGGCCGCAAACGAGCAGTACTTC.